This TCR beta chain was sequenced in a study of blood T cell repertoires in COVID-19. At the level of the study: Italy, Spain and the United States were the sources of the convalescent and acute COVID-19 samples. The cDNA or gDNA used as material had been derived from T cells, B-cell-depleted T cells, or PBMCs.

V lost 5 bases and J lost 2; bases outside the gene matches: 6. The CDR3 has 14 residues. CDR1 LGHDT and CDR2 YNNKEL come from the germline V gene (reference sequence). In the original workflow: Estimation of nucleated cell counts relied on the amplification of reference gene primers. Assay used: immunoSEQ multiplex PCR; TCRdb lists only in-frame clones, some missing. The V and J calls and clone size come from that table; D and trimming were worked out from the DNA. This table has approximately 75,000 clones, around 84% appearing once. The material sequenced was peripheral blood. The receptor was derived from a woman older than 75 with acute or convalescent COVID-19. The chain carries TRBV3-1 (or the pseudogene TRBV3-2) and TRBJ2-7; 7 bases are a match to TRBD1. The CDR3 here is CASSEYQGAYEQYF. The CDR3 bases are TGTGCCAGCAGCGAGTATCAGGGGGCCTACGAGCAGTACTTC.